A single sample gave rise to the 2 T cell receptor beta chains below, sequenced in a study of cytomegalovirus exposure and HLA in healthy donors. It was with 60 Vbeta and 13 Jbeta primers that the PCR ran. Repertoires were generated with immunoSEQ multiplex PCR, while TCRdb's copy carries only in-frame clones and drops some. The table includes about 300,000 clones, about nine tenths detected once. The sample consisted of PBMCs. The receptor set was obtained from a man between 35 and 55 years old in good health and CMV-seropositive.

V and J are TRBV28 and TRBJ1-3; TRBD1 agrees at 9 bases. The CDR3 runs 16 residues. CDR1 is MDHEN, CDR2 SYDVKM, per germline. The ends lost 4 bases at V and 0 bases at J; junction bases unmatched: 4. The CDR3 bases are TGTGCCAGCAGTTCCAGGACAGGGGACTCTGGAAACACCATATATTTT. This sequence encodes CASSSRTGDSGNTIYF.

The chain is built from TRBV6-5 and TRBJ2-7; D is possibly TRBD2 (6 bases). This CDR3 region has 15 residues. Germline lookup yields CDR1 MNHEY and CDR2 SVGAGI. V was cut by 2 bases and J by 4 bases, with 15 bases left in between. CDR3 amino acids: CASSYVAGRLYEQYF. In nucleotides, the CDR3 is TGTGCCAGCAGTTACGTGGCGGGGCGGTTATACGAGCAGTACTTC.